These T cell receptor beta chains were read from a single sample in a study of human T cells and chemical hapten exposure. TCRdb reanalysed the RACE reads using MiXCR and keeps one entry per CDR3 protein. The sample includes approximately 74,000 distinct CDR3 sequences, approximately 35% of them seen just once. This sample comprised whole blood, obtained in connection with sensitization to the hapten diphenylcyclopropenone (DPC). These receptors came from a man aged 35 to 55 with alopecia areata. Some clones in this sample may be carry-over from other donors' samples. Each CDR3 is given with its conserved first and last residue. D genes are given only for firm matches. Some rows have no size entry. The others give once, few or many, or a class for an expanded clone.

J	size	D	V	DNA	CDR3
TRBJ1-5	NA	NA	TRBV27	TGTGCCAGCAGTTTATCAGGGGTGCAGCCCCAGCATTTT	CASSLSGVQPQHF
TRBJ1-1	few	NA	TRBV18	TGTGCCAGCTCACCTTCAATGGGCTTTGAAGCTTTCTTT	CASSPSMGFEAFF
TRBJ2-5	few	TRBD1	TRBV7-9	TGTGCCAGCAGCCCAGACAGGGGGCGCGAGACCCAGTACTTC	CASSPDRGRETQYF
TRBJ1-5	few	TRBD1	TRBV6-5	TGTGCCAGTAACGAAATACAGGGGAGTCAGCCCCAGCATTTT	CASNEIQGSQPQHF
TRBJ2-2	NA	TRBD1	TRBV7-2	TGTGCCAGCAGCTTAGGGGGACAGACCACCGGGGAGCTGTTTTTT	CASSLGGQTTGELFF
TRBJ2-3	NA	TRBD1	TRBV4-1	TGCGCCAGCAGCCAAAATTATGGGGCAGGGGGTGAAGATACGCAGTATTTT	CASSQNYGAGGEDTQYF
TRBJ2-2	NA	NA	TRBV2	TGTGCCAGCAGGCGACAGGCGAACACCGGGGAGCTGTTTTTT	CASRRQANTGELFF
TRBJ1-1	few	TRBD1	TRBV10-3	TGTGCCATCAGACCCTCCGGGACAGGGAAGAACACTGAAGCTTTCTTT	CAIRPSGTGKNTEAFF
TRBJ1-6	NA	NA	TRBV20-1	TGCAGTGCTAGCTTGGCCGCCAGCTATAATTCACCCCTCCACTTT	CSASLAASYNSPLHF
TRBJ1-5	NA	TRBD1	TRBV18	TGTGCCAGCTCACCGACGGGGACAGGGGGGCAGCCCCAGCATTTT	CASSPTGTGGQPQHF
TRBJ1-1	NA	NA	TRBV4-3	TGCGCCAGCAGCCAAGATCACCGGGACGGCACTGAAGCTTTCTTT	CASSQDHRDGTEAFF
TRBJ2-3	NA	TRBD2	TRBV7-9	TGTGCCAGCAGCTTAGATTTAACGGGAGGGGCAGATACGCAGTATTTT	CASSLDLTGGADTQYF
TRBJ1-6	NA	TRBD1	TRBV11-2	TGTGCTAGCAGCTTATATGGGGGGACAGCGAATTCACCCCTCCACTTT	CASSLYGGTANSPLHF
TRBJ1-2	NA	TRBD1	TRBV24-1	TGTGCCACCAGTGATACCGGACAGGATCATGGCTACACCTTC	CATSDTGQDHGYTF
TRBJ2-3	NA	NA	TRBV7-2	TGTGCCAGCAGCTTATTAACCACAGATACGCAGTATTTT	CASSLLTTDTQYF
TRBJ1-1	few	TRBD1	TRBV11-2	TGTGCCAGCAGCTTTAACAGGGGGCGAAACTTTATGAACACTGAAGCTTTCTTT	CASSFNRGRNFMNTEAFF
TRBJ2-3	few	NA	TRBV27	TGTGCCAGCAGTTTAGTGTCTGGGGGCCCAGATACGCAGTATTTT	CASSLVSGGPDTQYF
TRBJ2-3	NA	TRBD2	TRBV7-9	TGTGCCAGCAGCATGACTAGCGGGGCTACAGATACGCAGTATTTT	CASSMTSGATDTQYF
TRBJ2-3	NA	TRBD2	TRBV7-9	TGTGCCAGCAGCTTACTACTAGCGGTTAGCACAGATACGCAGTATTTT	CASSLLLAVSTDTQYF
TRBJ2-7	NA	NA	TRBV12-3/TRBV12-4	TGTGCCAGCAGTTCCCCGACAGTTTACGAGCAGTACTTC	CASSSPTVYEQYF
TRBJ2-7	NA	TRBD2	TRBV20-1	TGCAGTGCTAGAGGGCTAGCGGGAGTCTCCTACGAGCAGTACTTC	CSARGLAGVSYEQYF
TRBJ2-7	NA	NA	TRBV28	TGTGCCACAACCCGACAGAGCGCCTACGAGCAGTACTTC	CATTRQSAYEQYF
TRBJ1-5	NA	NA	TRBV28	TGTGCCAGCAGAACCTCAGGGGCGGACAATCAGCCCCAGCATTTT	CASRTSGADNQPQHF
TRBJ1-4	few	NA	TRBV4-1	TGCGCCAGCAGCTACCGGAATGAAAAACTGTTTTTT	CASSYRNEKLFF
TRBJ2-7	few	NA	TRBV28	TGTGCCAGCAGTTTATTCGGACTTCTATACGAGCAGTACTTC	CASSLFGLLYEQYF
TRBJ2-3	few	TRBD1	TRBV28	TGTGCCAGCAGTTTAGTATCGGCAGGGGGCAGAGATACGCAGTATTTT	CASSLVSAGGRDTQYF
TRBJ1-4	few	NA	TRBV29-1	TGCAGCGTTGTAGCCGCTAATGAAAAACTGTTTTTT	CSVVAANEKLFF
TRBJ2-1	NA	NA	TRBV20-1	TGCAGTGCTATCCCGGAGGGATGGGAGCAGTTCTTC	CSAIPEGWEQFF
TRBJ2-1	NA	NA	TRBV29-1	TGCAGCGTTGAAGTCGCGGCAGTGCGTGGGAATGAGCAGTTCTTC	CSVEVAAVRGNEQFF
TRBJ2-3	NA	NA	TRBV12-3/TRBV12-4	TGTGCCAGCAGTTCCACCTCCAGATCAGATACGCAGTATTTT	CASSSTSRSDTQYF
TRBJ2-1	NA	NA	TRBV29-1	TGCAGCGTTGACGTAACTCCTGCGTCCTACAATGAGCAGTTCTTC	CSVDVTPASYNEQFF
TRBJ2-7	few	TRBD2	TRBV3-1	TGTGCCAGCAGCCAACCCGGACTAGGATCCTACGAGCAGTACTTC	CASSQPGLGSYEQYF
TRBJ2-5	NA	TRBD1	TRBV28	TGTGCCAGCAGTTTACCCGGGACAGCGAAAGAGACCCAGTACTTC	CASSLPGTAKETQYF
TRBJ1-1	few	TRBD1	TRBV7-2	TGTGCCAGCAGCTTAGGAGGTAACAGGGGAATTGAAGCTTTCTTT	CASSLGGNRGIEAFF
TRBJ2-7	NA	NA	TRBV28	TGTGCCACCCTAGGGGGGGTGGAGCAGTACTTC	CATLGGVEQYF
TRBJ2-2	NA	TRBD1	TRBV19	TGTGCCAGTAGTATTCCGGGACAGGGTCTCGGCACCGGGGAGCTGTTTTTT	CASSIPGQGLGTGELFF
TRBJ1-5	NA	NA	TRBV15	TGTGCCACCAGCCTTAAGATAAGCGCGGAAAAACTTCAGCCCCAGCATTTT	CATSLKISAEKLQPQHF
TRBJ2-3	NA	TRBD1	TRBV20-1	TGCAGTGCTAGCTCGGACAGGGTTTGGATGGATACGCAGTATTTT	CSASSDRVWMDTQYF
TRBJ2-7	few	TRBD1	TRBV18	TGTGCCAGCTCTTCGACGGGACAGGGCTTCCACGAGCAGTACTTC	CASSSTGQGFHEQYF
TRBJ1-1	few	TRBD1	TRBV6-5	TGTGCCAGCAGAGGGGACAGGGCTAAGAACACTGAAGCTTTCTTT	CASRGDRAKNTEAFF
TRBJ1-6	NA	NA	TRBV4-3	TGCGCCAGCAGCCAATACAGGGAGGGTAATTCACCCCTCCACTTT	CASSQYREGNSPLHF
TRBJ1-5	few	TRBD1	TRBV15	TGTGCCACCAGCAGGTATGGGACAGGGAATCAGCCCCAGCATTTT	CATSRYGTGNQPQHF
TRBJ2-1	once	TRBD2	TRBV28	TGTGCCAGCAGCCAAGCGGGAGGACACTCCTACAATGAGCAGTTCTTC	CASSQAGGHSYNEQFF
TRBJ2-3	NA	NA	TRBV20-1	TGCAGTGCTAGATCCAGGACTAGCACAGATACGCAGTATTTT	CSARSRTSTDTQYF
TRBJ2-3	many	NA	TRBV30	TGTGCCTGGAGTGTCAACCCAGGTGATACGCAGTATTTT	CAWSVNPGDTQYF
TRBJ2-3	NA	TRBD2	TRBV6-2/TRBV6-3	TGTGCCAGCGGGGGACTAGCGGGTTGGGGGAGCACAGATACGCAGTATTTT	CASGGLAGWGSTDTQYF
TRBJ2-3	NA	TRBD2	TRBV20-1	TGCAGTGCTCATACTAGCGGTTGGGGTACAGATACGCAGTATTTT	CSAHTSGWGTDTQYF
TRBJ2-3	NA	NA	TRBV6-5	TGTGCCAGCAGTTACTCCGGGATAGATACGCAGTATTTT	CASSYSGIDTQYF
TRBJ2-3	few	TRBD2	TRBV2	TGTGCCAGGGGGACTAGCGGGGCCACAGATACGCAGTATTTT	CARGTSGATDTQYF
TRBJ1-2	NA	NA	TRBV4-3	TGCGCCAGCAGCCAAGATTGGGCAGGCACTAACTATGGCTACACCTTC	CASSQDWAGTNYGYTF
TRBJ2-5	NA	NA	TRBV28	TGTGCCAGCAGTTTACTCGCAGAGCAAGAGACCCAGTACTTC	CASSLLAEQETQYF
TRBJ2-1	NA	TRBD2	TRBV14	TGTGCCAGCAGCCCCACTAGCGGGTGGAATGAGCAGTTCTTC	CASSPTSGWNEQFF
TRBJ1-1	NA	NA	TRBV7-8	TGTGCCAGCAGCTTAGAGCAGGGGAGAACTGAAACTTTCTTT	CASSLEQGRTETFF
TRBJ2-3	NA	NA	TRBV7-2	TGTGCCAGCAGCTTAAGGGAGACTAGGACTAGCACAGATACGCAGTATTTT	CASSLRETRTSTDTQYF
TRBJ1-1	few	NA	TRBV5-8	TGTGCCAGCAGCTTAGGGGCCCCTATCAAAGGGACTGAAGCTTTCTTT	CASSLGAPIKGTEAFF
TRBJ2-6	NA	NA	TRBV19	TGTGCCAGTAGGCTGACGGATCAAGGCGCCAACGTCCTGACTTTC	CASRLTDQGANVLTF
TRBJ1-2	NA	TRBD1	TRBV27	TGTGCCAGCAGTTTCGTCACAGGGGGGGCTAACTATGGCTACACCTTC	CASSFVTGGANYGYTF
TRBJ2-2	NA	NA	TRBV30	TGTGCCTGGAGCCCGGGGGCGAACACCGGGGAGCTGTTTTTT	CAWSPGANTGELFF
TRBJ2-7	NA	TRBD1	TRBV3-1	TGTGCCACCCGCCGGACAGGGGTCTACGAGCAGTACTTC	CATRRTGVYEQYF
TRBJ1-1	NA	NA	TRBV20-1	TGCAGTTCCCCGGGTTCGACGAACACTGAAGCTTTCTTT	CSSPGSTNTEAFF